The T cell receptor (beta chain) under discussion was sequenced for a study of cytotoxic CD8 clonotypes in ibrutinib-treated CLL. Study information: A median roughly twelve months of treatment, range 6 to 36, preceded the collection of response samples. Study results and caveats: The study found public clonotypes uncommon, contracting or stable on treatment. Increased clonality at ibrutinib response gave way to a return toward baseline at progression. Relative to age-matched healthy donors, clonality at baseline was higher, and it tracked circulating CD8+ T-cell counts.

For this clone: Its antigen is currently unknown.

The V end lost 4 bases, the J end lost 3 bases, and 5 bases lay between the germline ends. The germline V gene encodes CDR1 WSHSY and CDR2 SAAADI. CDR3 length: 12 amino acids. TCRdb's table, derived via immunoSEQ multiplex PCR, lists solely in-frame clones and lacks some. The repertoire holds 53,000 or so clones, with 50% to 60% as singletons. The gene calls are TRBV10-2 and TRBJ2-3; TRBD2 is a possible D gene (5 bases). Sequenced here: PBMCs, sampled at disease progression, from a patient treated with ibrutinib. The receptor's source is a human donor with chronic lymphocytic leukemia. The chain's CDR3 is CASSGTTDTQYF. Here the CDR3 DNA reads TGCGCCAGCAGTGGGACTACAGATACGCAGTATTTT.